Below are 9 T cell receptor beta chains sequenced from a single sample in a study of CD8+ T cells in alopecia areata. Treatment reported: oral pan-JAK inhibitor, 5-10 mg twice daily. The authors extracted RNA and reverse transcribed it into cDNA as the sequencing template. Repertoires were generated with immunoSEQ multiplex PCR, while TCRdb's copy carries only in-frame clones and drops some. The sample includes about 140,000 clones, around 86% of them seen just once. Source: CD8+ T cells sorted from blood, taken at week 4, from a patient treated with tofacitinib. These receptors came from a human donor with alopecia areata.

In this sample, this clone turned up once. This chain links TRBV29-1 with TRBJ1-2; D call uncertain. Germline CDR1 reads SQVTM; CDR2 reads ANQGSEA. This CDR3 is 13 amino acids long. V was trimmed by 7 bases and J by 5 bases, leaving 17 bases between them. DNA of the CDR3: TGCAGCGCTGCGCAGCCGGGAAGGTATGGCTACACCTTC. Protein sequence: CSAAQPGRYGYTF. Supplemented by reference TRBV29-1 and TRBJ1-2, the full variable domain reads SAVISQKPSRDICQRGTSLTIQCQVDSQVTMMFWYRQQPGQSLTLIATANQGSEATYESGFVIDKFPISRPNLTFSTLTVSNMSPEDSSIYLCSAAQPGRYGYTFGSGTRLTVV.

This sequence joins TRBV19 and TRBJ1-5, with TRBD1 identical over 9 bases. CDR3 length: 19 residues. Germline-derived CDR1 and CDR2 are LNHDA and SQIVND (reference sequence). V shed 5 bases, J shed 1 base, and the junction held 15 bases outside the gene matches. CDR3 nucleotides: TGTGCCAGTAGTCTTCACCCGGACAGGGGAGGATTAAGCAATCAGCCCCAGCATTTT. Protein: CASSLHPDRGGLSNQPQHF.

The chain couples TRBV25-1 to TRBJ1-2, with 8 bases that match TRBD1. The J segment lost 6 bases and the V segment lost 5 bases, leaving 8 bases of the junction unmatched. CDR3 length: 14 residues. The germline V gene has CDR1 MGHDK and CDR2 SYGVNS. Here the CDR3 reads CASSPRTGFHGYTF. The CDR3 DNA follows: TGTGCCAGCAGTCCTCGGACAGGGTTCCATGGCTACACCTTC.

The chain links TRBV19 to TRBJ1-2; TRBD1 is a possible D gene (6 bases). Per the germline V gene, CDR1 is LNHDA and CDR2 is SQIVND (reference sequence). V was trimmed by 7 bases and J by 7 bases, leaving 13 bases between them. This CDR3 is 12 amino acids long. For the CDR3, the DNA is TGTGCCAGTAATGAGGGGGTAGCTGGCTACACCTTC. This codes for CASNEGVAGYTF.

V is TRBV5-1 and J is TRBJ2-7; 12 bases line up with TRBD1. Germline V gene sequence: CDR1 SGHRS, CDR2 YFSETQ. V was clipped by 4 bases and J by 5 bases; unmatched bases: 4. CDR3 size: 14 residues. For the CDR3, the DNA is TGCGCCAGCAGCCCGGGACAGGGGGCCGACGAGCAGTACTTC. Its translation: CASSPGQGADEQYF.

As DNA, the CDR3 is TGTGCCAGCAGCCTGGACGGCGGGGAGCTGTTTTTT. This sequence encodes CASSLDGGELFF. This rearrangement joins TRBV5-4 to TRBJ2-2; D is ambiguous. The V gene lost 4 bases and the J gene lost 7 bases, with 8 bases spanning the gap. Germline-derived CDR1 and CDR2 are SGHNT and YYREEE (reference sequence). This CDR3 comprises 12 residues.

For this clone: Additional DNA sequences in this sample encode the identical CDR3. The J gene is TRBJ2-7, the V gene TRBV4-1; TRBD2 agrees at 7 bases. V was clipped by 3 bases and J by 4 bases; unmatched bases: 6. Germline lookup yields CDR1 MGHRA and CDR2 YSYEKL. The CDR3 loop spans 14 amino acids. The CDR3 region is CASSQGRGSYEQYF. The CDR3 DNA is TGCGCCAGCAGCCAGGGGCGCGGGAGTTACGAGCAGTACTTC.

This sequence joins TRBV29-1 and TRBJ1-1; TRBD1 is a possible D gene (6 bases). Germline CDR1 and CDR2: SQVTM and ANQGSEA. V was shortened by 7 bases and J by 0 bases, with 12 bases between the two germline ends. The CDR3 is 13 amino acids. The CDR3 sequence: CSGLTGLNTEAFF. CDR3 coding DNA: TGCAGCGGACTAACAGGGTTGAACACTGAAGCTTTCTTT.

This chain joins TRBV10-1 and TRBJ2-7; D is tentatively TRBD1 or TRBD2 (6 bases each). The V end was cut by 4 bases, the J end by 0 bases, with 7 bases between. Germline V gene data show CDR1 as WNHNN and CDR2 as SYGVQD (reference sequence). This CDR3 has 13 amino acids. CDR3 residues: CASSGGASYEQYF. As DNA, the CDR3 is TGCGCCAGCAGTGGGGGGGCCTCCTACGAGCAGTACTTC.